A selection of T cell receptor beta chains follows, all from one sample in a study of CD8 T cells in ankylosing spondylitis. TCRdb processed the 5' RACE reads anew with MiXCR; each CDR3 protein has one entry. The table shows more than 150,000 distinct CDR3 sequences, with about 13% occurring only once. Sequenced material: blood, either unsorted or a sorted T cell fraction (not recorded which). The receptors were gathered from a male donor with ankylosing spondylitis or in good health (not recorded which). The CDR3 runs from the conserved cysteine through the conserved F or W. Each record gives: D gene, clone size, V gene, J gene, CDR3 protein, CDR3 DNA. D genes are given only for firm matches. The size field is filled for only some rows; it gives once, few, many or a size class.

D: .
size: .
V: TRBV12-3/TRBV12-4
J: TRBJ2-5
CDR3: CASSRGDGETQYF
DNA: TGTGCCAGCAGCCGTGGGGACGGGGAGACCCAGTACTTC

D: .
size: .
V: TRBV7-9
J: TRBJ2-7
CDR3: CASSSDKEGHEQYF
DNA: TGTGCCAGCAGCTCGGACAAGGAGGGGCACGAGCAGTACTTC

D: .
size: .
V: TRBV7-2
J: TRBJ1-2
CDR3: CASSLARDGYYGYTF
DNA: TGTGCCAGCAGCTTAGCGCGCGACGGCTACTATGGCTACACCTTC

D: .
size: few
V: TRBV12-5
J: TRBJ1-1
CDR3: CASGWGMATEAFF
DNA: TGTGCTAGTGGTTGGGGGATGGCCACTGAAGCTTTCTTT

D: TRBD1
size: few
V: TRBV6-5
J: TRBJ2-7
CDR3: CASSYSTGPYEQYF
DNA: TGTGCCAGCAGTTACTCGACAGGGCCCTACGAGCAGTACTTC

D: .
size: few
V: TRBV25-1
J: TRBJ2-7
CDR3: CASSELGEKDEQYF
DNA: TGTGCCAGCAGTGAACTAGGGGAGAAGGACGAGCAGTACTTC

D: .
size: few
V: TRBV6-1
J: TRBJ2-1
CDR3: CASRPLTRGNEQFF
DNA: TGTGCCAGCAGACCCCTCACCAGGGGAAATGAGCAGTTCTTC

D: TRBD2
size: many
V: TRBV4-2
J: TRBJ2-2
CDR3: CASSPGLAGFLNTGELFF
DNA: TGTGCCAGCAGCCCTGGACTAGCGGGGTTCCTGAACACCGGGGAGCTGTTTTTT

D: .
size: .
V: TRBV30
J: TRBJ1-1
CDR3: CAWDPVGGEAFF
DNA: TGTGCCTGGGACCCCGTGGGGGGCGAAGCTTTCTTT

D: TRBD2
size: few
V: TRBV19
J: TRBJ2-1
CDR3: CASRVGLDPYNEQFF
DNA: TGTGCCAGTAGGGTCGGACTAGACCCCTACAATGAGCAGTTCTTC

D: .
size: .
V: TRBV12-3/TRBV12-4
J: TRBJ1-1
CDR3: CASSGRTAFF
DNA: TGTGCCAGCAGTGGACGGACGGCTTTCTTT

D: .
size: few
V: TRBV12-3/TRBV12-4
J: TRBJ2-1
CDR3: CASSGARGSDWYEQFF
DNA: TGTGCCAGCAGTGGCGCGCGAGGGTCGGACTGGTATGAGCAGTTCTTC

D: TRBD2
size: few
V: TRBV10-3
J: TRBJ2-7
CDR3: CAIRAGGDYEQYF
DNA: TGTGCCATCAGGGCGGGGGGGGACTACGAGCAGTACTTC

D: .
size: many
V: TRBV25-1
J: TRBJ2-1
CDR3: CASSEWEGVKSPFF
DNA: TGTGCCAGCAGTGAATGGGAGGGGGTTAAAAGCCCGTTCTTC

D: TRBD2
size: few
V: TRBV7-2
J: TRBJ2-3
CDR3: CASSSRGGDSTDTQYF
DNA: TGTGCCAGCAGCTCACGCGGGGGGGATTCCACAGATACGCAGTATTTT

D: .
size: .
V: TRBV7-9
J: TRBJ1-1
CDR3: CASLQGPGGREAFF
DNA: TGTGCCAGCCTACAGGGTCCGGGCGGCCGGGAAGCTTTCTTT

D: TRBD1
size: many
V: TRBV7-9
J: TRBJ2-3
CDR3: CASTLGAGGEDTQYF
DNA: TGTGCCAGCACCCTTGGGGCAGGGGGTGAGGATACGCAGTATTTT

D: .
size: many
V: TRBV7-9
J: TRBJ2-1
CDR3: CASSLKLSSYNEQFF
DNA: TGTGCCAGCAGCTTAAAGTTAAGCTCCTACAATGAGCAGTTCTTC

D: TRBD2
size: many
V: TRBV6-2/TRBV6-3
J: TRBJ2-7
CDR3: CASSYRTSGLVEQYF
DNA: TGTGCCAGCAGTTACCGGACTAGCGGCCTTGTTGAGCAGTACTTC

D: .
size: few
V: TRBV5-1
J: TRBJ2-3
CDR3: CASSFGQGTDTQYF
DNA: TGCGCCAGCAGCTTCGGCCAGGGGACAGATACGCAGTATTTT